This TCR beta chain emerged from a study of cytomegalovirus exposure and HLA in healthy donors. The donors formed part of the 120-subject validation cohort, distinct from the roughly 630-subject first cohort. TCRdb's table, derived via immunoSEQ multiplex PCR, lists solely in-frame clones and lacks some. Among tens of thousands of clones listed, around 90% were seen once. Germline values: CDR1 MNHEY, CDR2 SMNVEV (reference sequence). The CDR3 covers 11 residues. V was clipped by 8 bases and J by 8 bases; unmatched bases: 0. This chain links TRBV27 with TRBJ1-4; 9 positions match TRBD1. The receptor's source is a woman aged 18-29 years in good health and CMV-seropositive. Material: PBMCs. In nucleotides, the CDR3 is TGTGCCAGCGGACAGGGGGAAAAACTGTTTTTT. This translates into CASGQGEKLFF. Drawing the rest from reference TRBV27 and TRBJ1-4, the complete variable domain is EAQVTQNPRYLITVTGKKLTVTCSQNMNHEYMSWYRQDPGLGLRQIYYSMNVEVTDKGDVPEGYKVSRKEKRNFPLILESPSPNQTSLYFCASGQGEKLFFGSGTQLSVL.